This is a list of T cell receptor beta chains from one sample in a study of metastatic and nonmetastatic thyroid tumors. TCRdb re-called the PCR reads via MiXCR. This sample has just under 60,000 clones, with 15% to 20% found just once. The sequencing input was blood. These receptors were obtained from a male donor with papillary thyroid cancer or a benign thyroid nodule (not recorded which). Some clones in this sample may be carry-over from other donors' samples. Each CDR3 is given with its conserved first and last residue. A D gene is named only where the DNA matches it firmly. Clone size is not always given. Where it is, it says once, few, many or a class for expanded clones.

V gene: TRBV24-1; CDR3 length: 15; D gene: TRBD2; clone size: many; J gene: TRBJ2-1; CDR3 protein: CATSDLTSGRNEQFF; CDR3 DNA: TGTGCCACCAGTGATTTGACTAGCGGGAGGAATGAGCAGTTCTTC
V gene: TRBV9; CDR3 length: 16; D gene: TRBD2; clone size: many; J gene: TRBJ2-1; CDR3 protein: CASSGKVTSGVDEQFF; CDR3 DNA: TGTGCCAGCAGCGGAAAAGTGACTAGCGGGGTGGATGAGCAGTTCTTC
V gene: TRBV5-6; CDR3 length: 12; D gene: .; clone size: many; J gene: TRBJ2-7; CDR3 protein: CASSTGSYEQYF; CDR3 DNA: TGTGCCAGCAGCACAGGATCCTACGAGCAGTACTTC
V gene: TRBV2; CDR3 length: 14; D gene: .; clone size: .; J gene: TRBJ1-2; CDR3 protein: CASITCGGSDGYTF; CDR3 DNA: TGTGCCAGCATCACCTGTGGGGGCTCCGATGGCTACACCTTC
V gene: TRBV20-1; CDR3 length: 18; D gene: TRBD2; clone size: many; J gene: TRBJ2-6; CDR3 protein: CSAHPGLAANSGANVLTF; CDR3 DNA: TGCAGTGCACACCCGGGACTAGCGGCGAACTCTGGGGCCAACGTCCTGACTTTC
V gene: TRBV20-1; CDR3 length: 12; D gene: .; clone size: .; J gene: TRBJ1-2; CDR3 protein: CSASEPNYGYTF; CDR3 DNA: TGCAGTGCTAGTGAGCCTAACTATGGCTACACCTTC
V gene: TRBV15; CDR3 length: 13; D gene: .; clone size: many; J gene: TRBJ1-1; CDR3 protein: CATSRNIGLEAFF; CDR3 DNA: TGTGCCACCAGCAGAAATATTGGTCTAGAAGCTTTCTTT
V gene: TRBV3-1; CDR3 length: 15; D gene: .; clone size: many; J gene: TRBJ1-4; CDR3 protein: CASSLRQTRNEKLFF; CDR3 DNA: TGTGCCAGCAGCCTCCGACAGACCAGGAATGAAAAACTGTTTTTT
V gene: TRBV5-1; CDR3 length: 13; D gene: .; clone size: many; J gene: TRBJ2-7; CDR3 protein: CASSYGASYEQYF; CDR3 DNA: TGCGCCAGCAGCTACGGGGCCTCCTACGAGCAGTACTTC
V gene: TRBV4-2; CDR3 length: 18; D gene: TRBD2; clone size: many; J gene: TRBJ2-3; CDR3 protein: CASSPSLTSGISTDTQYF; CDR3 DNA: TGTGCCAGCAGCCCATCCCTGACTAGCGGGATATCGACAGATACGCAGTATTTT
V gene: TRBV11-2; CDR3 length: 12; D gene: .; clone size: many; J gene: TRBJ2-1; CDR3 protein: CASSQGGGEQFF; CDR3 DNA: TGTGCCAGCAGCCAGGGGGGCGGCGAGCAGTTCTTC
V gene: TRBV6-5; CDR3 length: 14; D gene: TRBD1; clone size: few; J gene: TRBJ2-7; CDR3 protein: CAISYSRDSYDQYF; CDR3 DNA: TGTGCCATCAGTTACTCGAGGGACAGTTACGATCAGTACTTC
V gene: TRBV5-4; CDR3 length: 17; D gene: TRBD1; clone size: .; J gene: TRBJ2-1; CDR3 protein: CASSLARGQGALGEQFF; CDR3 DNA: TGTGCCAGCAGCTTGGCTAGGGGACAGGGGGCGTTAGGTGAGCAGTTCTTC
V gene: TRBV28; CDR3 length: 14; D gene: .; clone size: .; J gene: TRBJ1-2; CDR3 protein: CASISLGGVGGYTF; CDR3 DNA: TGTGCCAGCATCTCCCTAGGAGGTGTCGGGGGCTACACCTTC
V gene: TRBV24-1; CDR3 length: 12; D gene: .; clone size: many; J gene: TRBJ1-2; CDR3 protein: CATSEGASNYTF; CDR3 DNA: TGTGCCACCAGTGAGGGGGCGAGCAACTACACCTTC
V gene: TRBV28; CDR3 length: 14; D gene: .; clone size: few; J gene: TRBJ1-5; CDR3 protein: CASSLVVINQPHHF; CDR3 DNA: TGTGCCAGCAGTTTAGTAGTCATCAATCAGCCCCATCATTTT
V gene: TRBV18; CDR3 length: 11; D gene: .; clone size: .; J gene: TRBJ2-2; CDR3 protein: CASSPTGELFF; CDR3 DNA: TGTGCCAGCTCACCGACCGGGGAGCTGTTTTTT
V gene: TRBV25-1; CDR3 length: 17; D gene: .; clone size: many; J gene: TRBJ1-1; CDR3 protein: CASSEWAIGQMNTEAFF; CDR3 DNA: TGTGCCAGCAGTGAATGGGCAATTGGGCAGATGAACACTGAAGCTTTCTTT
V gene: TRBV19; CDR3 length: 15; D gene: TRBD2; clone size: many; J gene: TRBJ2-1; CDR3 protein: CASSTDLAAYNEQFF; CDR3 DNA: TGTGCCAGTAGTACCGACCTAGCGGCGTACAATGAGCAGTTCTTC
V gene: TRBV6-1; CDR3 length: 15; D gene: .; clone size: .; J gene: TRBJ1-3; CDR3 protein: CASSEDRLSGNTIYF; CDR3 DNA: TGTGCCAGCAGTGAGGACAGACTCTCTGGAAACACCATATATTTT
V gene: TRBV15; CDR3 length: 15; D gene: .; clone size: many; J gene: TRBJ2-1; CDR3 protein: CATSEDRFREPPQFF; CDR3 DNA: TGTGCCACCAGCGAAGATAGGTTTAGGGAACCTCCCCAGTTCTTC
V gene: TRBV24-1; CDR3 length: 15; D gene: TRBD2; clone size: many; J gene: TRBJ2-1; CDR3 protein: CATSDPPGGNNEQFF; CDR3 DNA: TGTGCCACCAGTGATCCGCCGGGAGGGAACAATGAGCAGTTCTTC
V gene: TRBV30; CDR3 length: 14; D gene: .; clone size: many; J gene: TRBJ1-2; CDR3 protein: CAWSGSRSGYGYTF; CDR3 DNA: TGTGCCTGGAGCGGTAGCCGCTCGGGCTATGGCTACACCTTC
V gene: TRBV7-2; CDR3 length: 15; D gene: .; clone size: many; J gene: TRBJ1-6; CDR3 protein: CASSLAILGDSPLHF; CDR3 DNA: TGTGCCAGCAGCTTAGCCATTCTGGGGGATTCACCCCTCCACTTT
V gene: TRBV12-3/TRBV12-4; CDR3 length: 15; D gene: .; clone size: few; J gene: TRBJ2-1; CDR3 protein: CASSLGGTISNYQFF; CDR3 DNA: TGTGCCAGCAGTTTAGGAGGGACCATTTCCAATTATCAGTTCTTC